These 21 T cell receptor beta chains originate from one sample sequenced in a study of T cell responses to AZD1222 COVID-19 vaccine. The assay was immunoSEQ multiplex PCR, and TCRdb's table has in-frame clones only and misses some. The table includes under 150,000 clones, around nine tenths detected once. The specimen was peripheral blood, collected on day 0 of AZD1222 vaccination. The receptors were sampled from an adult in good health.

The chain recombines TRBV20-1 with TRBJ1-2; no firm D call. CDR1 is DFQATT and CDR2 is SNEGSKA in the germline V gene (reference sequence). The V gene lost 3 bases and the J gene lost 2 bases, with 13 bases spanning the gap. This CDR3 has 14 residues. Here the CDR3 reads CSASPGGTNYGYTF. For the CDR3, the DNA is TGCAGTGCTAGTCCCGGCGGCACCAACTATGGCTACACCTTC.

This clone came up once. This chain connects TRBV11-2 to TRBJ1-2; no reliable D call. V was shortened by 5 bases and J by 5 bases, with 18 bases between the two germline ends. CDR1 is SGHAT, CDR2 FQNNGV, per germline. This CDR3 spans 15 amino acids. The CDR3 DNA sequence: TGTGCCAGCAGCCCCCCCGAAGGGTCAGGATATGGCTACACCTTC. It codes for CASSPPEGSGYGYTF. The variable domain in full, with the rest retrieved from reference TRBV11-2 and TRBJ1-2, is EAGVAQSPRYKIIEKRQSVAFWCNPISGHATLYWYQQILGQGPKLLIQFQNNGVVDDSQLPKDRFSAERLKGVDSTLKIQPAKLEDSAVYLCASSPPEGSGYGYTFGSGTRLTVV.

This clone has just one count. This chain's CDR3 is CASSRIPFRETQYF. The CDR3 DNA reads as TGTGCCAGCAGTCGAATCCCCTTTAGAGAGACCCAGTACTTC. The chain combines TRBV6-5 with TRBJ2-5; D unclear. In germline, CDR1 is MNHEY, CDR2 SVGAGI. The CDR3 consists of 14 residues. Trimming removed 5 bases at V and 4 bases at J, with 14 bases between.

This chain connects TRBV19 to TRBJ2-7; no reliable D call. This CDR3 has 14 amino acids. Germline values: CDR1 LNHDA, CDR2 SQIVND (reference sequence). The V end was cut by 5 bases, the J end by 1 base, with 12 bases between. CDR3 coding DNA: TGTGCCAGTAGTGCTGGCGGTGAATCCTACGAGCAGTACTTC. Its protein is CASSAGGESYEQYF.

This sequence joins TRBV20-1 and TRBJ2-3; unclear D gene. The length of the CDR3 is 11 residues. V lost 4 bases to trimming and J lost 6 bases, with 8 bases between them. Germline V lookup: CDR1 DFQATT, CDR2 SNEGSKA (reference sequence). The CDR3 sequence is CSATGLDTQYF. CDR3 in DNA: TGCAGTGCTACCGGGCTGGATACGCAGTATTTT.

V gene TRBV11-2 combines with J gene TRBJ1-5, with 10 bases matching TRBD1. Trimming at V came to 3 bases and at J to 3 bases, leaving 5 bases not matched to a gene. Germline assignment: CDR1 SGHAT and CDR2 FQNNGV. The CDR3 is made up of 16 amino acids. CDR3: CASSFATGGHNQPQHF. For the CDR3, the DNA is TGTGCCAGCAGCTTCGCGACAGGGGGCCACAATCAGCCCCAGCATTTT.

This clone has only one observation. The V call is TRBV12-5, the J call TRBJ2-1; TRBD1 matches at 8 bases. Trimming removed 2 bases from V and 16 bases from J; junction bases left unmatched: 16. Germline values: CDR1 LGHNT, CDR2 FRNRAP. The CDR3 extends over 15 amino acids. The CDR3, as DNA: TGTGCTAGTGGTTTGCCACGACAGGGGAAGGGGTTGTTCTTCTTC. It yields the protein CASGLPRQGKGLFFF. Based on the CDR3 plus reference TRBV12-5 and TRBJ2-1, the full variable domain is DARVTQTPRHKVTEMGQEVTMRCQPILGHNTVFWYRQTMMQGLELLAYFRNRAPLDDSGMPKDRFSAEMPDATLATLKIQPSEPRDSAVYFCASGLPRQGKGLFFFGPGTRLTVL.

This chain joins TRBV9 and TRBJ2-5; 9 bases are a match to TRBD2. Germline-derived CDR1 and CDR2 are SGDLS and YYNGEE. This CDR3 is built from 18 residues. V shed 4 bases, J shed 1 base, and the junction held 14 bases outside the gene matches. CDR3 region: CASSPRRGSGRSQETQYF. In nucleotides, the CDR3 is TGTGCCAGCAGCCCCCGTCGAGGTAGCGGGAGATCCCAAGAGACCCAGTACTTC.

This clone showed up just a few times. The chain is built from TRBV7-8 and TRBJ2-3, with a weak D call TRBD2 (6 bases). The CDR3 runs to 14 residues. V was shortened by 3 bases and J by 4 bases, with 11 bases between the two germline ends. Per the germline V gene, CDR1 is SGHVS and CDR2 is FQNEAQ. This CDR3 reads CASSLNPGADTQYF. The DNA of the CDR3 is TGTGCCAGCAGCTTGAACCCGGGAGCAGATACGCAGTATTTT.

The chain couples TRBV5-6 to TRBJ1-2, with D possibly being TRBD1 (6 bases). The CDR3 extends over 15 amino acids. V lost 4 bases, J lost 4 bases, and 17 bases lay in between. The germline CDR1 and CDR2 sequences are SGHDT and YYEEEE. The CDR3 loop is CASSIQGGNLYGYTF. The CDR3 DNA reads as TGTGCCAGCAGCATACAGGGTGGTAACCTCTATGGCTACACCTTC. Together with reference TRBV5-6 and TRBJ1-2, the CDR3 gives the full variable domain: DAGVTQSPTHLIKTRGQQVTLRCSPKSGHDTVSWYQQALGQGPQFIFQYYEEEERQRGNFPDRFSGHQFPNYSSELNVNALLLGDSALYLCASSIQGGNLYGYTFGSGTRLTVV.

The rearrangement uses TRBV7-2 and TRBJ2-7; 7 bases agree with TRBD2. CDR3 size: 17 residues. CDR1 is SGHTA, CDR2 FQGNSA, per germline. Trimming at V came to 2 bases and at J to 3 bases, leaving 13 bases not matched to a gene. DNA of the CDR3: TGTGCCAGCAGCTTACGCGGCGGGAGCGGCTTGGTCTACGAGCAGTACTTC. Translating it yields CASSLRGGSGLVYEQYF.

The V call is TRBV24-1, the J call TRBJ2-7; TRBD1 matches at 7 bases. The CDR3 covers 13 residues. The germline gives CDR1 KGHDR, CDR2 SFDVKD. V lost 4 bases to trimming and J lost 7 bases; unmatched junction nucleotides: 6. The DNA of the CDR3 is TGTGCCACCAGTGACGGGACAGAAGGAGAGCAGTACTTC. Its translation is CATSDGTEGEQYF.

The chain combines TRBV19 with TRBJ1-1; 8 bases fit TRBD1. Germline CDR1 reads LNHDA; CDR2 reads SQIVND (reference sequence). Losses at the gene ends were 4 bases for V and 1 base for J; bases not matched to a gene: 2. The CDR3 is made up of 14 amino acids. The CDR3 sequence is CASSRTGSNTEAFF. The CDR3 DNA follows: TGTGCCAGTAGTAGGACAGGGTCGAACACTGAAGCTTTCTTT.

CDR3 nucleotide sequence: TGTGCCAGCAGTGACAGGGGATTGGATAACTATGGCTACACCTTC. It is translated as CASSDRGLDNYGYTF. The chain combines TRBV3-1 (or the pseudogene TRBV3-2) with TRBJ1-2; 8 nucleotides agree with TRBD1. The V segment lost 6 bases and the J segment 1 base; nucleotides outside the gene matches: 7. The CDR3 has 15 residues. Germline V lookup: CDR1 LGHDT, CDR2 YNNKEL (reference sequence).

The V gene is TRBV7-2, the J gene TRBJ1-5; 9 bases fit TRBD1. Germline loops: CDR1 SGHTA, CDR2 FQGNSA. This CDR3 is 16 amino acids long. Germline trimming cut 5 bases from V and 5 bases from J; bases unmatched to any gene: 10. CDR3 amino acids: CASSTSPGQGDQPQHF. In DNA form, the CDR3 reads TGTGCCAGCAGCACATCCCCGGGACAGGGTGATCAGCCCCAGCATTTT. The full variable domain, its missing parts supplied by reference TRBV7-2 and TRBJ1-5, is GAGVSQSPSNKVTEKGKDVELRCDPISGHTALYWYRQSLGQGLEFLIYFQGNSAPDKSGLPSDRFSAERTGGSVSTLTIQRTQQEDSAVYLCASSTSPGQGDQPQHFGDGTRLSIL.

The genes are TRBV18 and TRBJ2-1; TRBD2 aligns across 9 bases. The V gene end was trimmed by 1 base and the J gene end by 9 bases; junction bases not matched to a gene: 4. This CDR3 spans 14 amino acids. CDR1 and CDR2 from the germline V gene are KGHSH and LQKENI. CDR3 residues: CASSPQGTSTEQFF. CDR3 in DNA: TGTGCCAGCTCACCACAAGGGACTAGCACTGAGCAGTTCTTC.

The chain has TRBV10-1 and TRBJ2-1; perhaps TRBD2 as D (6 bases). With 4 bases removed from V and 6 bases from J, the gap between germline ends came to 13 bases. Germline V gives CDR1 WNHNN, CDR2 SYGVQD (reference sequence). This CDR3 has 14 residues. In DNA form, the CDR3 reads TGCGCCAGCAGTGGACAAACTAGCAGCAATGAGCAGTTCTTC. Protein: CASSGQTSSNEQFF.

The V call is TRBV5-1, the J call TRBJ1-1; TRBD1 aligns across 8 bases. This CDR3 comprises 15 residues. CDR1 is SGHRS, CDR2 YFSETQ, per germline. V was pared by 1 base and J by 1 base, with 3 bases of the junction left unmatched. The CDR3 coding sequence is TGCGCCAGCAGCTTGTCCGGACAGGGGAACACTGAAGCTTTCTTT. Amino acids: CASSLSGQGNTEAFF.

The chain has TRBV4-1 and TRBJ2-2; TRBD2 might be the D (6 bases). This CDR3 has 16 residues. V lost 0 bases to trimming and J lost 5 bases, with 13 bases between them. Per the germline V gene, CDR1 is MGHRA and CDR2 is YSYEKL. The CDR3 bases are TGCGCCAGCAGCCAAGACCCTAGCGTGGGGACCGGGGAGCTGTTTTTT. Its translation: CASSQDPSVGTGELFF.

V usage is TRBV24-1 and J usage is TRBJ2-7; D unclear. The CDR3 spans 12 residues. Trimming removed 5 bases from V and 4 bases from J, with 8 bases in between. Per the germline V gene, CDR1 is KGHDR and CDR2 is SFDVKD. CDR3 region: CATSGIGYEQYF. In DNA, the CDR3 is TGTGCCACCAGTGGGATTGGATACGAGCAGTACTTC.

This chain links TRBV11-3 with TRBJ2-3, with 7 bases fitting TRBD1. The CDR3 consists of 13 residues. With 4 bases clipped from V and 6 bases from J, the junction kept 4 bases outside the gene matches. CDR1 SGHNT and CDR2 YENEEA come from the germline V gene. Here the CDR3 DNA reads TGTGCCAGCAGCTGGGGGACAGACGATACGCAGTATTTT. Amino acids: CASSWGTDDTQYF. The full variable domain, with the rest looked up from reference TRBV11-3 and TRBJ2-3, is EAGVVQSPRYKIIEKKQPVAFWCNPISGHNTLYWYLQNLGQGPELLIRYENEEAVDDSQLPKDRFSAERLKGVDSTLKIQPAELGDSAVYLCASSWGTDDTQYFGPGTRLTVL.